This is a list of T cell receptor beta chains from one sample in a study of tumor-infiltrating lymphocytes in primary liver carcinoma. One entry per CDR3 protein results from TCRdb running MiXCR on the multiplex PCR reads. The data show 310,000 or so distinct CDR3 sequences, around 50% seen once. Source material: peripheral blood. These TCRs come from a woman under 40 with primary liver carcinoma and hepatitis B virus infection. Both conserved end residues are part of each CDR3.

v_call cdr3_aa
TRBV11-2 CTSSLSGRSNSEQFF
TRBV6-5 CVSSYGQGYTSFGAEAFF
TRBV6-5 CASNYLPDSSNEQFF
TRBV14 CASRVGTQETQYF
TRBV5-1 CASSLGQGNYEQYF
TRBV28 CASSPDMTEQYF
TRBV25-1 CASMGLASAEQYF
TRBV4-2 CVSSQGTSGSVWGIEQFF
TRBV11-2 CASSSYSGRTDTQYF
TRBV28 CASSLSGTGVRAEAFF
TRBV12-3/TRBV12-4 CASSLGGGNLLQHF
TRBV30 CAWSLALPEQFF
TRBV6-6 CASTRHGFKRSTRELFF
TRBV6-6 CASSYRGRSEKLFF
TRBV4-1 CAGSPSGGRRTDTQYF
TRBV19 CASSTGPREQPQHF
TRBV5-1 CASSPRDTYEQYF
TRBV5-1 CASKWGDQPQHF
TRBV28 CASSYGTDSTDTQYF
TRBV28 CANIGSSGRNEQYF
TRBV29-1 CSARALRGYTF
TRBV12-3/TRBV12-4 CASSSTPQNTEAFF
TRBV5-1 CASGLGVENEQYF
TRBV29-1 CSALQSGYGYIF
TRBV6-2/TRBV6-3 CASSASSGRAFNEQFF
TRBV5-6 CASSFFTYNEQFF
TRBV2 CASNRDYSTNTQYF
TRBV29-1 CSVGGDGYEQYF
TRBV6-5 CASSLTRGNTIYF
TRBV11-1 CGCSEGGLNTDTQYF
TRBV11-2 CASSYYRGPYEQYF
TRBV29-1 CSVGTGYGQYF
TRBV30 CAARARTGAYEQYF
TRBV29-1 CSVSTGWDAVPAEAFF
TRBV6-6 CASIPGQGRGGELFF
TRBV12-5 CASGLRVPETQFF
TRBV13 CASSTRGDRLHF
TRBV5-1 CASSYNSVNEKLFF
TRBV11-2 CVSSLEIGGFQTQYF
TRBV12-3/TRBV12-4 CASSLGSGRSAYEQYF
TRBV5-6 CASSPPGGYGYTF
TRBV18 CASSECGVEQFF
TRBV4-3 CASSQGVQKGSPLHF
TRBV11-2 CASSARTANGKLFF
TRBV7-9 CASSFLLTSGRGRSEQFF
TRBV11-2 CASSLGTSGISGQLF
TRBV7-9 CASSPKYYEQYF
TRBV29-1 CSVDGLSRNEQLF
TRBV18 CASSPSTGYEKLFF
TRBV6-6 CASSEWRIFQETQYF
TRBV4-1 CASSFLSAQSTDTRYF
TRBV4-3 CASSQQQGGVYNEQFF
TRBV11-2 CVSSRRSPDTQYF